This T cell receptor (beta chain) emerged from a study of spatial heterogeneity in lung cancer. Study-level background: Beta-chain sequences were consistently detected more often than alpha-chain sequences. Unique TCR and UMI combinations averaged more than ten appearances each in raw reads.

Each molecule of TCR cDNA was tagged with one unique molecular identifier. TCRdb itself ran the 5' RACE reads through MiXCR, one entry per CDR3 protein. The table records 7,200 or so distinct CDR3 sequences, around 3.7% of them present only once. This clonotype is medium-sized (0.01 to 0.1%) in the sample. This beta chain came through as a stray read in a library set up for alpha chains, and its size says little. CDR1 MNHEY and CDR2 SVGEGT come from the germline V gene. This CDR3 comprises 16 residues. After removal of 6 bases from V and 8 bases from J, the junction contained 14 bases not matched to a gene. Time point of the sample: sample taken at primary tumor resection. Extraction of whole RNA from tumor, nontumor lung or frozen PBMC preceded unsorted sequencing. Donation came from about 72 patients with untreated early-stage non-small cell lung cancer.

This sample comprised normal lung tissue next to the tumor, obtained at surgery. This receptor was identified in a female donor with early-stage non-small cell lung cancer. This chain joins TRBV6-2 or TRBV6-3 and TRBJ1-4, with 8 bases that match TRBD1. The CDR3 coding sequence is TGTGCCAGCAGCTTACTACCGGACAGGGAAGGCGAAAAACTGTTTTTT. This gives the protein CASSLLPDREGEKLFF.